The T cell receptor beta chain under discussion was sequenced for a study of blood T cell repertoires in COVID-19. As for this clone: The germline gene is not matched at one end of the junction; a read error may be the cause.

The CDR3 length is 13 residues. Germline CDR1 and CDR2: SSHAT and FNYEAQ (reference sequence). How the authors handled the data: For nucleated cells, counts were estimated from reference gene primer amplification. Clones were read by immunoSEQ multiplex PCR, and TCRdb kept only the in-frame ones, dropping some. The V and J calls and the clone size are those of that table, but D and trimming were determined from the DNA. Of approximately 170,000 clones listed, 80% to 90% are singletons. This sequence joins TRBV7-7 and TRBJ2-1; possibly TRBD2 for D (5 bases). The origin of this receptor is a man younger than 30 who had recovered from COVID-19. Sequencing was done on a sample of peripheral blood. The CDR3 sequence is CASSFGLGDEQFF. As DNA, the CDR3 is TGTGCTAGCAGCTTCGGACTTGGGGATGAGCAGTTCTTC.